One and the same sample provided the 25 T cell receptor beta chains below, sequenced in a study of OX40 agonist ivuxolimab in advanced cancers. Library method: the immunoSEQ multiplex PCR assay. Drawn from immuneACCESS, this table holds only the in-frame rearrangements with V and J called that TCRdb kept. Clones are partly lost; checked studies trace under half to an unresolved V gene and leave the rest unexplained. The sample table holds tens of thousands of clones, of which 70% to 90% were seen once. The ten top clones hold about a sixth of the sample. This specimen consisted of CD4+ or CD8+ T cells sorted from blood, obtained in a trial of the OX40 agonist ivuxolimab. These receptors all stem from an adult with an advanced solid tumor such as melanoma, head and neck, liver or kidney cancer.

This rearrangement joins TRBV30 to TRBJ1-1, with D possibly matching TRBD1 (6 bases). The V end was cut by 2 bases, the J end by 11 bases, with 12 bases between. Germline values: CDR1 GTSNPN, CDR2 SVGIG (reference sequence). The CDR3 contains 11 residues. CDR3 sequence (DNA): TGTGCCTGGAGTTCGGGGGCAGTCGCTTTCTTT. Its translation is CAWSSGAVAFF. Full variable domain (remainder filled in from reference TRBV30 and TRBJ1-1): SQTIHQWPATLVQPVGSPLSLECTVEGTSNPNLYWYRQAAGRGLQLLFYSVGIGQISSEVPQNLSASRPQDRQFILSSKKLLLSDSGFYLCAWSSGAVAFFGQGTRLTVV.

The chain joins TRBV21-1 to TRBJ2-7; TRBD1 is the table's D call and was not checked against the DNA. TRBV21-1 is given as a pseudogene. This CDR3 spans 14 amino acids. The CDR3 region has the DNA TGTGCCAGCCGCCCAGGTCAGGGGTGCTACGAGCAGTACTTC. Translating it yields CASRPGQGCYEQYF.

The J gene is TRBJ2-7, the V gene TRBV27, with 9 bases fitting TRBD2. The germline gives CDR1 MNHEY, CDR2 SMNVEV (reference sequence). This CDR3 is 17 amino acids long. After removal of 4 bases from V and 0 bases from J, the junction contained 10 bases not matched to a gene. Written as DNA, the CDR3 is TGTGCCAGCAGTTCCTACAAGGGCGGGAGGGCCTCCTACGAGCAGTACTTC. It translates to CASSSYKGGRASYEQYF.

V usage is TRBV27 and J usage is TRBJ2-1, with D possibly TRBD2 on 6 matching bases. The V and J ends lost 0 bases and 4 bases respectively, with 10 bases between them. CDR1 is MNHEY, CDR2 SMNVEV, per germline (reference sequence). The CDR3 runs 15 residues. The CDR3 bases are TGTGCCAGCAGTTTATCGACGGCGGGATACAATGAGCAGTTCTTC. Translating gives CASSLSTAGYNEQFF.

This sequence joins TRBV9 and TRBJ2-3, with D possibly being TRBD2 (7 bases). This CDR3 comprises 20 residues. Per the germline V gene, CDR1 is SGDLS and CDR2 is YYNGEE. V was pared by 7 bases and J by 8 bases, with 38 bases between. CDR3 in DNA: TGTGCCAGCTCATACCCTGAAGGACAGTATGGAGCGGGGCCCTTCCCTACGCAGTATTTT. It is translated as CASSYPEGQYGAGPFPTQYF.

The chain recombines TRBV14 with TRBJ2-3, with a weak D call TRBD1 (6 bases). Deletions cut 4 bases from V and 7 bases from J, with 18 bases between. The CDR3 sequence is 15 residues long. Germline loops: CDR1 SGHDN, CDR2 FVKESK. Here the CDR3 reads CASSPETGRPNTQYF. The DNA of the CDR3 is TGTGCCAGCAGCCCCGAAACAGGGCGGCCTAATACGCAGTATTTT.

This chain uses TRBV5-4 with TRBJ2-7, with 8 bases matching TRBD2. The CDR3 consists of 14 residues. Trimming took 4 bases from V and 3 from J; bases not matched to a gene: 6. Germline CDR1 and CDR2: SGHNT and YYREEE (reference sequence). The CDR3 sequence is CASSPGGAFYEQYF. CDR3 DNA: TGTGCCAGCAGCCCGGGAGGGGCCTTCTACGAGCAGTACTTC.

CDR3 region: CASSTRDTLVDGYTF. In DNA, the CDR3 is TGTGCCAGCAGCACCAGGGACACCCTCGTGGATGGCTACACCTTC. V usage is TRBV9 and J usage is TRBJ1-2; the D gene is possibly TRBD1 (6 bases). The CDR3 is 15 amino acids. V was trimmed by 4 bases and J by 6 bases, leaving 19 bases between them. CDR1 and CDR2 (germline): SGDLS, YYNGEE.

This clone was detected a few times. The gene calls are TRBV18 and TRBJ2-5; 7 bases align to TRBD2. Germline lookup yields CDR1 KGHSH and CDR2 LQKENI. Trimming cost V 6 bases and J 5 bases; bases outside gene matches: 9. The CDR3 length is 14 residues. The CDR3 sequence: CASSLREVRETQYF. CDR3 DNA: TGTGCCAGCTCCCTACGGGAGGTTAGGGAGACCCAGTACTTC.

The rearrangement links TRBV6-5 to TRBJ1-5; D is undetermined. Germline assignment: CDR1 MNHEY and CDR2 SVGAGI. The CDR3 consists of 16 residues. The germline V and J ends were trimmed by 4 bases and 0 bases, with 13 bases remaining between them. The CDR3 protein is CASSSGWGDSNQPQHF. Written as DNA, the CDR3 is TGTGCCAGCAGTTCCGGTTGGGGAGATAGCAATCAGCCCCAGCATTTT.

The table lists this clone with a count of one. One end of the junction is discordant with germline, which a read error may explain. The V gene is TRBV7-7, the J gene TRBJ2-1; 12 bases align to TRBD2. Germline lookup yields CDR1 SSHAT and CDR2 FNYEAQ (reference sequence). The CDR3 contains 15 residues. The CDR3 DNA reads as TGTGCTAGCAGCCAGGGACTAGCGGGTGTGAATGAGCAGTTCTTC. It is translated as CASSQGLAGVNEQFF.

The chain recombines TRBV4-3 with TRBJ1-4; D remains ambiguous. The germline V gene has CDR1 LGHNA and CDR2 YSLEER. The CDR3 sequence is 15 residues long. Trimming shortened V by 0 bases and J by 4 bases, and 9 bases separated the two germline ends. Written as DNA, the CDR3 is TGCGCCAGCAGCCAAGATCGAGGGAATAATGAAAAACTGTTTTTT. Its translation is CASSQDRGNNEKLFF.

The chain combines TRBV7-8 with TRBJ2-2; 9 positions match TRBD1. V was clipped by 6 bases and J by 3 bases; unmatched bases: 8. The germline CDR1 and CDR2 sequences are SGHVS and FQNEAQ. The CDR3 runs 16 residues. CDR3 nucleotide sequence: TGTGCCAGCAGTTCCATTTGGACAGGGGACACCGGGGAGCTGTTTTTT. Protein: CASSSIWTGDTGELFF.

V and J are TRBV5-6 and TRBJ2-1; the match to TRBD2 covers 8 bases. There are 16 residues in the CDR3. Germline V CDR1 and CDR2: SGHDT, YYEEEE. The trim removed 4 bases at V and 6 bases at J, leaving 12 bases unmatched. This chain's CDR3 is CASSAATGLVFNEQFF. The DNA for the CDR3 is TGTGCCAGCAGCGCGGCAACGGGACTAGTATTCAATGAGCAGTTCTTC. Based on the CDR3 plus reference TRBV5-6 and TRBJ2-1, the full variable domain is DAGVTQSPTHLIKTRGQQVTLRCSPKSGHDTVSWYQQALGQGPQFIFQYYEEEERQRGNFPDRFSGHQFPNYSSELNVNALLLGDSALYLCASSAATGLVFNEQFFGPGTRLTVL.

This clone has a handful of counts. The chain uses TRBV5-6 and TRBJ2-1; 8 positions match TRBD1. CDR1 SGHDT and CDR2 YYEEEE come from the germline V gene. With 4 bases clipped from V and 2 bases from J, the junction kept 5 bases outside the gene matches. The CDR3 covers 15 residues. CDR3 sequence reads: CASSLRTGTYNEQFF. CDR3 sequence (DNA): TGTGCCAGCAGCCTAAGGACAGGGACCTACAATGAGCAGTTCTTC.

The chain carries TRBV6-5 and TRBJ2-7, with 8 bases lining up with TRBD2. After removal of 0 bases from V and 6 bases from J, the junction contained 7 bases not matched to a gene. The CDR3 has 15 residues. The germline V gene has CDR1 MNHEY and CDR2 SVGAGI. Here the CDR3 DNA reads TGTGCCAGCAGTTACTCGCGGACTAGCCGTACCGAGCAGTACTTC. The encoded protein is CASSYSRTSRTEQYF.

This clone occurred once. The CDR3 loop reads CASSLLLAGSFETQYF. As DNA, the CDR3 is TGTGCCAGCAGCTTACTACTAGCGGGAAGTTTCGAGACCCAGTACTTC. This chain joins TRBV11-3 and TRBJ2-5; 10 bases line up with TRBD2. J gave up 5 bases and V 2 bases, and 8 bases lay outside the gene matches. The CDR3 consists of 16 residues. Germline values: CDR1 SGHNT, CDR2 YENEEA.

This CDR3 reads CASSPGLAAYEQYF. The CDR3 DNA reads TGTGCCAGCAGTCCGGGACTAGCGGCCTACGAGCAGTACTTC. The chain combines TRBV6-6 with TRBJ2-7, with 11 nucleotides matching TRBD2. V was pared by 5 bases and J by 2 bases, with 2 bases of the junction left unmatched. The CDR3 spans 14 residues. Germline V gene data show CDR1 as MNHNY and CDR2 as SVGAGI (reference sequence).

The genes are TRBV6-1 and TRBJ2-1; D might be TRBD2 (6 bases). Trimming took off 8 bases at V and 12 bases at J, with 14 bases between the two ends. Germline CDR1 is MNHNS and CDR2 is SASEGT. The CDR3 totals 11 residues. The CDR3 loop reads CASGPGLGQFF. The CDR3 DNA follows: TGTGCCAGCGGCCCGGGACTCGGGCAGTTCTTC.

The chain carries TRBV19 and TRBJ2-6; D is uncertain. This CDR3 region has 15 residues. V lost 3 bases to trimming and J lost 0 bases, with 6 bases between them. Germline V gives CDR1 LNHDA, CDR2 SQIVND (reference sequence). The CDR3 DNA reads as TGTGCCAGTAGTATCGTACTCTCTGGGGCCAACGTCCTGACTTTC. Amino acids: CASSIVLSGANVLTF.

This CDR3 is CASSHRQGTGMNTEAFF. The CDR3 DNA is TGTGCCAGCAGTCACCGACAGGGAACGGGGATGAACACTGAAGCTTTCTTT. This chain links TRBV2 with TRBJ1-1; 7 bases agree with TRBD1. V gave up 5 bases and J gave up 0 bases; unmatched junction bases: 12. Germline loops: CDR1 SNHLY, CDR2 FYNNEI. The CDR3 is made up of 17 amino acids.

V usage is TRBV11-2 and J usage is TRBJ2-7, with 10 bases identical to TRBD2. The V segment lost 5 bases and the J segment 6 bases; nucleotides outside the gene matches: 10. The CDR3 has 15 amino acids. Germline-derived CDR1 and CDR2 are SGHAT and FQNNGV. This CDR3 is CASSGASGRQAEQYF. The CDR3 DNA sequence: TGTGCCAGCAGCGGGGCTAGCGGGAGACAGGCCGAGCAGTACTTC.

The rearrangement joins TRBV27 to TRBJ2-5; D is undetermined. V was shortened by 7 bases and J by 0 bases, with 15 bases between the two germline ends. CDR3 length: 15 residues. Germline loops: CDR1 MNHEY, CDR2 SMNVEV (reference sequence). The CDR3 region is CASTESAEYQETQYF. For the CDR3, the DNA is TGTGCCAGCACCGAAAGTGCTGAGTACCAAGAGACCCAGTACTTC.

This rearrangement joins TRBV7-9 to TRBJ2-7; 8 nucleotides match TRBD1. The V gene end was trimmed by 1 base and the J gene end by 3 bases; junction bases not matched to a gene: 2. Germline lookup yields CDR1 SEHNR and CDR2 FQNEAQ (reference sequence). This CDR3 is 14 amino acids long. In DNA, the CDR3 is TGTGCCAGCAGCTTAGGGACAGGGAACTACGAGCAGTACTTC. Translated, it gives CASSLGTGNYEQYF.

The chain employs TRBV4-2 and TRBJ1-5; D remains unclear. Germline V gene data show CDR1 as LGHNA and CDR2 as YNFKEQ. V was clipped by 0 bases and J by 6 bases, with 9 bases between them. The CDR3 consists of 14 residues. CDR3 nucleotide sequence: TGTGCCAGCAGCCAAGAAAAGAATTTTCAGCCCCAGCATTTT. The encoded protein is CASSQEKNFQPQHF.